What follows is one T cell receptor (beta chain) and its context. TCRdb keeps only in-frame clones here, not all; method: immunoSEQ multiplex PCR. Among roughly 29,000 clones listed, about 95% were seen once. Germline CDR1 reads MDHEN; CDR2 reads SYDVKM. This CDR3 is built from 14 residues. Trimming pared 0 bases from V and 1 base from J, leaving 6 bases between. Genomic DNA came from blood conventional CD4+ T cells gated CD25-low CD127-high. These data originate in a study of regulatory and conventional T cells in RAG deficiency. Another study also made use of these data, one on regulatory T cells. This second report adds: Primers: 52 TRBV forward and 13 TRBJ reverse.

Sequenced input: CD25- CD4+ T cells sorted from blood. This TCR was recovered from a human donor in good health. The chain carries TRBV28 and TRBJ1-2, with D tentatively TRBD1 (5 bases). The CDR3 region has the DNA TGTGCCAGCAGTTTATGGACAGTTAACTATGGCTACACCTTC. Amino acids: CASSLWTVNYGYTF.